What follows describes a single T cell receptor beta chain. Germline-derived CDR1 and CDR2 are SEHNR and FQNEAQ (reference sequence). V shed 0 bases and J shed 6 bases, with 6 bases lying between them. The CDR3 has 13 amino acids. The sample comes from a study of blood T cell repertoires in COVID-19. The protocol was immunoSEQ multiplex PCR, while the TCRdb copy is restricted to in-frame clones and leaves out a portion. Among roughly 190,000 clones listed, about 89% were seen once. This chain connects TRBV7-9 to TRBJ1-5; D gene unclear. The clonotype comes from a man in his sixties or seventies with acute or convalescent COVID-19. Material: peripheral blood. The CDR3: CASSLAHSQPQHF. The CDR3 DNA reads as TGTGCCAGCAGCTTAGCGCACAGTCAGCCCCAGCATTTT.